Listed here are 23 T cell receptor beta chains from one sample, sequenced in a study of CD8 T cells in ankylosing spondylitis. Study conclusions and caveats: What seemed typical of ankylosing spondylitis blood was a TCR beta motif built from under 10 highly homologous variants.

Their antigen targets remain unknown. TCRdb fed the 5' RACE reads into MiXCR, producing one record per CDR3 protein. This sample has about 510,000 distinct CDR3 sequences, with approximately 5.3% found just once. The sample consisted of blood, either unsorted or a sorted T cell fraction (not recorded which). Source of these receptors: a male donor with ankylosing spondylitis.

This clonotype was observed many times. The junction shows a germline mismatch at one end, possibly a read error. The genes are TRBV4-3 and TRBJ2-1; D uncertain. Germline V gene lookup returns CDR1 LGHNA and CDR2 YSLEER. The CDR3 has 14 residues. The CDR3 DNA reads as TGCGCCAGCAGCCAAGATTTTGGTACCCTCTCCCCGACATTC. Translated, it gives CASSQDFGTLSPTF.

About this clonotype: Being one base from a much bigger clone, this may be a read error. V is TRBV28 and J is TRBJ2-7; 7 positions agree with TRBD1. The CDR3 covers 19 residues. The V segment lost 5 bases and the J segment 0 bases; nucleotides outside the gene matches: 19. Germline CDR1 is MDHEN and CDR2 is SYDVKM. The CDR3 region has the DNA TGTGCCAGCAGTACACCCTTACTCCGACAGGGCAATTCCTCCTACGAGCAGTACTTC. It yields the protein CASSTPLLRQGNSSYEQYF.

This chain joins TRBV7-9 and TRBJ2-6; TRBD2 might be the D (5 bases). The CDR3 runs 16 residues. V was clipped by 5 bases and J by 0 bases, with 11 bases between them. Per the germline V gene, CDR1 is SEHNR and CDR2 is FQNEAQ (reference sequence). CDR3 sequence: CASSLLRGSGANVLTF. The CDR3 region has the DNA TGTGCCAGCAGCCTCCTCCGGGGCTCTGGGGCCAACGTCCTGACTTTC. Variable domain in full (rest from reference TRBV7-9 and TRBJ2-6): DTGVSQNPRHKITKRGQNVTFRCDPISEHNRLYWYRQTLGQGPEFLTYFQNEAQLEKSRLLSDRFSAERPKGSFSTLEIQRTEQGDSAMYLCASSLLRGSGANVLTFGAGSRLTVL.

This clonotype was seen at least ten times. This chain connects TRBV12-3 or TRBV12-4 to TRBJ1-1; D perhaps matches TRBD1 (5 bases). The CDR3 is 11 residues long. Trimming took off 7 bases at V and 6 bases at J, with 9 bases between the two ends. Written as DNA, the CDR3 is TGTGCCAGCACCCTGGGGGCTGAAGCTTTCTTT. This translates into CASTLGAEAFF.

This clonotype was observed many times. V usage is TRBV10-3 and J usage is TRBJ1-5; 10 nucleotides align to TRBD1. Trimming cost V 4 bases and J 0 bases; bases outside gene matches: 0. The CDR3 has 15 amino acids. The germline V gene has CDR1 ENHRY and CDR2 SYGVKD. The CDR3 here is CAISGDRGSNQPQHF. As DNA, the CDR3 is TGTGCCATCAGTGGGGACAGGGGTAGCAATCAGCCCCAGCATTTT.

This clonotype was counted only a few times. The chain is built from TRBV20-1 and TRBJ1-2; a possible D gene is TRBD1 (6 bases). This CDR3 is built from 12 residues. CDR1 and CDR2 (germline): DFQATT, SNEGSKA (reference sequence). V was cut by 4 bases and J by 8 bases, with 14 bases left in between. The CDR3 DNA follows: TGCAGTGCTACCAGGGGTGGAGAGGGCTACACCTTC. Its protein product is CSATRGGEGYTF.

The chain links TRBV7-8 to TRBJ2-1; 10 nucleotides match TRBD1. The germline gives CDR1 SGHVS, CDR2 FQNEAQ. The CDR3 sequence is 16 residues long. V lost 4 bases, J lost 3 bases, and 6 bases stayed unmatched. The CDR3 here is CASSSRQGAGYNEQFF. The CDR3 DNA sequence: TGTGCCAGCAGCTCCCGACAGGGGGCGGGCTACAATGAGCAGTTCTTC. The variable domain in full, completed from reference TRBV7-8 and TRBJ2-1, reads GAGVSQSPRYKVAKRGQDVALRCDPISGHVSLFWYQQALGQGPEFLTYFQNEAQLDKSGLPSDRFFAERPEGSVSTLKIQRTQQEDSAVYLCASSSRQGAGYNEQFFGPGTRLTVL.

In this sample, this clonotype turned up many times. The V call is TRBV7-9, the J call TRBJ1-1; D unclear. V lost 4 bases and J 2 bases, leaving 14 bases between the germline ends. The CDR3 runs to 15 residues. The germline V gene encodes CDR1 SEHNR and CDR2 FQNEAQ (reference sequence). The CDR3 loop is CASSYRYGDNTEAFF. DNA of the CDR3: TGTGCCAGCAGCTACCGGTATGGGGATAACACTGAAGCTTTCTTT.

Regarding this clonotype: Given a much more abundant clone one base away, this may be a read error. The chain combines TRBV29-1 with TRBJ2-5; D is possibly TRBD2 (6 bases). Trimming took off 5 bases at V and 5 bases at J, with 15 bases between the two ends. Germline CDR1 and CDR2: SQVTM and ANQGSEA. The CDR3 is made up of 13 amino acids. In nucleotides, the CDR3 is TGCAGCGTTTCCCGGGGGAGTAAGGAGACCCAGTACTTC. It translates to CSVSRGSKETQYF.

This clonotype was picked up many times. The chain joins TRBV5-1 to TRBJ2-7; D is perhaps TRBD1 (5 bases). CDR3 length: 15 residues. In germline, CDR1 is SGHRS, CDR2 YFSETQ. V lost 1 base, J lost 1 base, and 12 bases lay in between. The CDR3 DNA follows: TGCGCCAGCAGCTTGCCAGGACAACCATCCTACGAGCAGTACTTC. Protein sequence: CASSLPGQPSYEQYF.

Many counts were recorded for this clonotype. V is TRBV6-5 and J is TRBJ2-3; maybe TRBD2 (6 bases). V lost 1 base and J lost 4, with 15 bases in between. The CDR3 totals 16 residues. In germline, CDR1 is MNHEY, CDR2 SVGAGI. This chain's CDR3 is CASSYLVTGVADTQYF. In DNA form, the CDR3 reads TGTGCCAGCAGTTACTTAGTAACGGGAGTGGCAGATACGCAGTATTTT.

This clonotype was seen more than once but under ten times. The rearrangement links TRBV10-2 to TRBJ1-2; weak D call: TRBD1 (6 bases). Germline V gene sequence: CDR1 WSHSY, CDR2 SAAADI. This CDR3 region has 14 residues. The V gene lost 4 bases and the J gene lost 8 bases, with 17 bases spanning the gap. The CDR3 region is CASSADRSFGGYTF. In DNA form, the CDR3 reads TGCGCCAGCAGTGCGGACAGATCCTTTGGAGGCTACACCTTC.

This clonotype occurred many times. The chain uses TRBV2 and TRBJ2-1; 16 bases are a match to TRBD2. V was pared by 8 bases and J by 8 bases, with 12 bases of the junction left unmatched. Per germline, CDR1 SNHLY and CDR2 FYNNEI. The CDR3 sequence is 17 residues long. In DNA form, the CDR3 reads TGTGCCAGCTGGGGACTAGCGGGGGGGCCGAAGTTCGATGAGCAGTTCTTC. Translating it yields CASWGLAGGPKFDEQFF.

Many counts were recorded for this clonotype. The gene calls are TRBV11-1 and TRBJ1-2; no clear D gene. CDR1 and CDR2 (germline): SGHAT, FQDESV (reference sequence). The CDR3 has 18 residues. Deletions cut 7 bases from V and 3 bases from J, with 27 bases between. Here the CDR3 reads CASTQNGPSKDGDYGYTF. The CDR3 DNA reads as TGTGCCAGCACCCAAAACGGTCCCAGCAAAGACGGGGACTATGGCTACACCTTC.

This clonotype showed up many times. J is TRBJ1-5 and V is TRBV18; 7 positions agree with TRBD1. CDR3 length equals 15 residues. The trim removed 1 base at V and 4 bases at J, leaving 4 bases unmatched. Germline V gene lookup returns CDR1 KGHSH and CDR2 LQKENI. Here the CDR3 reads CASSPQTGLNQPQHF. CDR3 DNA sequence: TGTGCCAGCTCACCACAGACAGGGTTGAATCAGCCCCAGCATTTT.

V usage is TRBV24-1 and J usage is TRBJ2-2; the D gene could be TRBD1 or TRBD2 (5 bases each). The V end lost 3 bases, the J end lost 5 bases, and 12 bases lay between the germline ends. The germline V gene has CDR1 KGHDR and CDR2 SFDVKD. The CDR3 is 15 amino acids. The CDR3 nucleotides are TGTGCCACCAGTGATGTGGGGGATCAGACCGGGGAGCTGTTTTTT. Encoded protein: CATSDVGDQTGELFF.

Many counts were recorded for this clonotype. The CDR3 bases are TGTGCCAGCTCACTTTACGAGGGAACAACTGGGGCCAACGTCCTGACTTTC. Residues: CASSLYEGTTGANVLTF. The J gene is TRBJ2-6, the V gene TRBV18; a weak D match, TRBD2 (5 bases). The V end lost 4 bases, the J end lost 2 bases, and 15 bases lay between the germline ends. The CDR3 spans 17 residues. Germline V gene data show CDR1 as KGHSH and CDR2 as LQKENI.

A note on this clonotype: One end of the junction does not line up with germline, which may come from a read error. V is TRBV6-6 and J is TRBJ2-7; perhaps D is TRBD1 or TRBD2 (5 bases each). The CDR3 sequence is 13 residues long. The germline V gene encodes CDR1 MNHNY and CDR2 SVGAGI (reference sequence). CDR3 in amino acids: CVSSSGASYEQYF. The CDR3 region has the DNA TGTGTCAGCAGTTCCGGGGCCTCCTACGAGCAGTACTTC.

Ten or more counts support this clonotype. The gene calls are TRBV4-3 and TRBJ2-7; unclear D gene. V lost 1 base and J lost 3, with 10 bases in between. The CDR3 has 14 residues. Germline-derived CDR1 and CDR2 are LGHNA and YSLEER. The CDR3: CASSQVPGYYEQYF. The CDR3 DNA reads as TGCGCCAGCAGCCAAGTCCCCGGGTACTACGAGCAGTACTTC.

This clonotype was found many times. The chain combines TRBV2 with TRBJ1-1; no firm D call. This CDR3 spans 13 amino acids. Germline V gene data show CDR1 as SNHLY and CDR2 as FYNNEI. With 7 bases removed from V and 8 bases from J, the gap between germline ends came to 17 bases. CDR3 loop: CASILDGKGEAFF. The DNA for the CDR3 is TGTGCCAGCATCCTGGACGGGAAAGGAGAAGCTTTCTTT.

This clonotype has a count of ten or more. The chain recombines TRBV5-1 with TRBJ2-2; 8 bases fit TRBD2. The trim removed 4 bases at V and 2 bases at J, leaving 10 bases unmatched. This CDR3 is built from 17 residues. Per germline, CDR1 SGHRS and CDR2 YFSETQ. As DNA, the CDR3 is TGCGCCAGCAGCCGGGACGGACTAGCCAGAAACACCGGGGAGCTGTTTTTT. Residues: CASSRDGLARNTGELFF.

This clonotype occurred many times. This chain links TRBV9 with TRBJ2-2; the match to TRBD1 covers 9 bases. Germline CDR1 is SGDLS and CDR2 is YYNGEE. The CDR3 has 16 residues. V shed 4 bases, J shed 6 bases, and the junction held 10 bases outside the gene matches. CDR3 nucleotide sequence: TGTGCCAGCAGCCTGAGGGGGACAGGGTTCGCCGGGGAGCTGTTTTTT. Translated: CASSLRGTGFAGELFF.

The rearrangement joins TRBV7-9 to TRBJ2-1; perhaps TRBD1 as D (6 bases). Germline V gene data show CDR1 as SEHNR and CDR2 as FQNEAQ (reference sequence). The CDR3 runs 16 residues. Trimming took off 6 bases at V and 4 bases at J, with 19 bases between the two ends. Here the CDR3 DNA reads TGTGCCAGCAGGACAGTCCGGACAGTCGGATACAATGAGCAGTTCTTC. It encodes CASRTVRTVGYNEQFF.